This TCR beta chain was obtained from a study of T cell repertoires in cytomegalovirus infection. MiXCR, applied by TCRdb to the reads, yields one record per CDR3 protein. The sample carries fewer than 550,000 distinct CDR3 sequences, approximately 33% recorded once. Sequences were obtained from PBMCs. The TCR comes from a human donor in good health (CMV status not recorded). Some clones in this sample may be carry-over from other donors' samples.

The DNA of the CDR3 is TGTGCCAGCAGTTATGGGACAGGGGCTTCACCCCTCCACTTT. Amino acid sequence: CASSYGTGASPLHF. V is TRBV6-2 or TRBV6-3 and J is TRBJ1-6; 10 bases fit TRBD1. Trimming at V came to 3 bases and at J to 9 bases, leaving 2 bases not matched to a gene. The CDR3 loop spans 14 amino acids. Germline loops: CDR1 MNHEY, CDR2 SVGEGT.